Listed here are 7 T cell receptor beta chains from one sample, sequenced in a study of shared clonotypes between healthy human individuals. Libraries were prepared by immunoSEQ multiplex PCR; TCRdb keeps only in-frame clonotypes and omits some of them. Here the sample spans about a million clones, approximately 75% being singletons. The sample taken for sequencing was memory CD4+ T cells from PBMCs. Regarding subset: CD45RA-negative fraction. The receptors originated from a man between 18 and 29 years old in good health. Some clones in this sample may be carry-over from other donors' samples.

The chain carries TRBV2 and TRBJ1-5; 8 positions agree with TRBD1. The CDR3 covers 14 residues. CDR1 is SNHLY, CDR2 FYNNEI, per germline. The V segment lost 9 bases and the J segment 1 base; nucleotides outside the gene matches: 5. CDR3 sequence (DNA): TGTGCCAGTGGACAGGGTCAGAGCAATCAGCCCCAGCATTTT. Translation: CASGQGQSNQPQHF.

The chain is built from TRBV10-3 and TRBJ1-5, with a weak D call TRBD1 (5 bases). The CDR3 totals 10 residues. Trimming removed 11 bases at V and 6 bases at J, with 8 bases between. Per germline, CDR1 ENHRY and CDR2 SYGVKD. CDR3: CAHQGQPQHF. Written as DNA, the CDR3 is TGTGCCCACCAGGGTCAGCCCCAGCATTTT.

V gene TRBV18 combines with J gene TRBJ2-1, with D possibly being TRBD2 (5 bases). V dropped 5 bases and J dropped 4 bases, with 9 bases sitting between them. Germline CDR1 is KGHSH and CDR2 is LQKENI. The length of the CDR3 is 13 residues. The CDR3 region has the DNA TGTGCCAGCTCAGACGAGCGGTACAATGAGCAGTTCTTC. This gives the protein CASSDERYNEQFF. Looking up the rest from reference TRBV18 and TRBJ2-1 gives the full variable domain: NAGVMQNPRHLVRRRGQEARLRCSPMKGHSHVYWYRQLPEEGLKFMVYLQKENIIDESGMPKERFSAEFPKEGPSILRIQQVVRGDSAAYFCASSDERYNEQFFGPGTRLTVL.

This chain connects TRBV2 to TRBJ2-7; TRBD2 is a possible D gene (5 bases). The germline CDR1 and CDR2 sequences are SNHLY and FYNNEI. There are 14 residues in the CDR3. Trimming shortened V by 3 bases and J by 8 bases, and 17 bases separated the two germline ends. The CDR3 sequence is CASSDVRYGDQQYF. CDR3 nucleotide sequence: TGTGCCAGCAGTGACGTCCGATACGGGGATCAGCAGTACTTC.

The sample holds many counts of this clone. V usage is TRBV28 and J usage is TRBJ2-3; either TRBD1 or TRBD2 may supply D (5 bases each). Germline V gives CDR1 MDHEN, CDR2 SYDVKM. Between the trimmed V and J ends, which lost 4 bases and 0 bases, there was a span of 14 bases. CDR3 length: 16 residues. The CDR3 DNA is TGTGCCAGCAGTTACGTTGGGACGGGAAGCACAGATACGCAGTATTTT. Its protein product is CASSYVGTGSTDTQYF.

The chain is built from TRBV2 and TRBJ1-2; 7 bases map to TRBD1. The CDR3 has 11 amino acids. CDR1 and CDR2 (germline): SNHLY, FYNNEI. V was pared by 8 bases and J by 12 bases, with 9 bases of the junction left unmatched. The CDR3 DNA reads as TGTGCCAGCGCGGGCAGGGGGAATAACACCTTC. Residues: CASAGRGNNTF.

J is TRBJ2-3 and V is TRBV6-5, with D possibly being TRBD2 (5 bases). Per the germline V gene, CDR1 is MNHEY and CDR2 is SVGAGI. V lost 10 bases to trimming and J lost 1 base, with 12 bases between them. CDR3 length equals 13 residues. The DNA for the CDR3 is TGTGCCACCGCGGTCGGGGGCACAGATACGCAGTATTTT. Its protein product is CATAVGGTDTQYF.